This entry lists 5 T cell receptor beta chains sequenced from one sample in a study of CD8 T cells in ankylosing spondylitis. The antigens these receptors bind are not known. Study results and caveats: What appeared characteristic of ankylosing spondylitis blood was a TCR beta motif of under 10 highly homologous variants.

One entry per CDR3 protein, called by TCRdb with MiXCR from the 5' RACE reads. The sample records a few hundred thousand distinct CDR3 sequences, around 20% being singletons. Material for sequencing was blood, either unsorted or a sorted T cell fraction (not recorded which). The receptors were sampled from a male donor with ankylosing spondylitis.

The chain couples TRBV7-3 to TRBJ2-3; the match to TRBD2 covers 9 bases. The trim removed 5 bases at V and 4 bases at J, leaving 7 bases unmatched. The V gene's germline CDR1 is SGHTA and CDR2 FQGTGA. This CDR3 has 15 amino acids. The CDR3 bases are TGTGCCAGCAGCCCCCAAGCGGGAGGTGCAGATACGCAGTATTTT. It encodes CASSPQAGGADTQYF.

This sequence joins TRBV11-2 and TRBJ2-1, with no clear D. Germline lookup yields CDR1 SGHAT and CDR2 FQNNGV. The CDR3 has 13 amino acids. The V end lost 3 bases, the J end lost 4 bases, and 7 bases lay between the germline ends. The CDR3 sequence: CASSFLTYNEQFF. The DNA for the CDR3 is TGTGCCAGCAGCTTTCTAACTTACAATGAGCAGTTCTTC.

The chain joins TRBV5-1 to TRBJ2-7; 13 bases fit TRBD2. CDR1 is SGHRS and CDR2 is YFSETQ in the germline V gene. V lost 4 bases to trimming and J lost 3 bases; unmatched junction nucleotides: 4. The CDR3 extends over 15 amino acids. The CDR3, as DNA: TGCGCCAGCAGCGGAGGGACTAGCGGGAACTACGAGCAGTACTTC. It is translated as CASSGGTSGNYEQYF.

J is TRBJ2-7 and V is TRBV28; TRBD2 aligns across 13 bases. CDR1 MDHEN and CDR2 SYDVKM come from the germline V gene. The CDR3 covers 17 residues. V lost 3 bases and J lost 3; bases outside the gene matches: 8. CDR3 sequence reads: CASSFPRLAGGLYEQYF. CDR3 coding DNA: TGTGCCAGCAGTTTTCCTCGACTAGCGGGAGGTCTCTACGAGCAGTACTTC.

This clonotype was found a few times. This chain uses TRBV29-1 with TRBJ2-7; no clear D gene. The CDR3 is 13 residues long. Germline V gene data show CDR1 as SQVTM and CDR2 as ANQGSEA. V was clipped by 6 bases and J by 5 bases, with 17 bases between them. The CDR3 bases are TGCAGCGTCCGCCTGATGATAGGGAACGAGCAGTACTTC. Translating it yields CSVRLMIGNEQYF.